This paragraph covers one T cell receptor (beta chain) sequence. Sorted naive CD8 T cells, roughly 19,000 to 1,000,000, were sequenced from 10%, 30% or 50% RNA. Previously published methods and listed TCR primers were used for the bulk TCR libraries. TCRdb reprocessed the PCR reads via MiXCR and lists one record per CDR3 protein. The sample lists 490,000 or so distinct CDR3 sequences; about a fifth were seen once. The data stem from a study of molecular identifiers for immune sequencing clone quantification. Germline CDR1 is MNHEY and CDR2 is SVGEGT. V shed 2 bases and J 2 bases; nucleotides not matched to a gene: 5. The CDR3 spans 15 residues.

Sequences were obtained from naive CD8+ T cells from blood, with Jurkat cell RNA spiked in. Regarding subset: FACS-sorted CD8+CD4-CCR7+CD45RA+ naive T cells. The origin of this receptor is a human donor in good health. Some libraries in this study had Jurkat cell RNA spiked in. The V and J genes are TRBV6-2 or TRBV6-3 and TRBJ2-7; 8 bases match TRBD1. The CDR3 here is CASSYHKDRAYEQYF. The CDR3 nucleotides are TGTGCCAGCAGTTACCATAAGGACAGGGCCTACGAGCAGTACTTC.